This is a list of T cell receptor beta chains from one sample in a study of blood T cell repertoires in COVID-19. The data were produced by immunoSEQ multiplex PCR, yet TCRdb's version contains in-frame clones alone and is incomplete. The sample includes more than 250,000 clones, approximately 90% of them seen just once. The sample comprised PBMCs or T cells enriched from blood (not recorded which). These receptors all come from a woman under 40 who had recovered from COVID-19. CDR3s include the opening cysteine and the closing phenylalanine or tryptophan. The D gene is left open where the match is weak. A clone size is listed for some rows: how often the clone was seen (once, few, many), or a class if it is expanded.

d_call: NA; v_call: TRBV27; clone_size: NA; j_call: TRBJ2-7; cdr3_nt: TGTGCCAGCAGTTCCCACAGGGAGTGGGGCTACGAGCAGTACTTC; cdr3_aa: CASSSHREWGYEQYF
d_call: TRBD1; v_call: TRBV3-1/TRBV3-2; clone_size: NA; j_call: TRBJ1-6; cdr3_nt: TGTGCCAGCAGCCAGGGCAGGGGGCTTAGTTCCTATAATTCACCCCTCCACTTT; cdr3_aa: CASSQGRGLSSYNSPLHF
d_call: TRBD1; v_call: TRBV4-1; clone_size: NA; j_call: TRBJ1-1; cdr3_nt: TGCGCCAGCAGCCAAGATGGGGCTGCGGGGGACAGGGATTTCTTT; cdr3_aa: CASSQDGAAGDRDFF
d_call: TRBD1; v_call: TRBV28; clone_size: NA; j_call: TRBJ1-1; cdr3_nt: TGTGCCAGCAGCATGACAGGGGTGAAAACTGAAGCTTTCTTT; cdr3_aa: CASSMTGVKTEAFF
d_call: NA; v_call: TRBV5-1; clone_size: NA; j_call: TRBJ1-2; cdr3_nt: TGCGCCAGCAGCTCACCGACCCGGGGGAAGGGTGGCGGCTACACCTTC; cdr3_aa: CASSSPTRGKGGGYTF
d_call: TRBD2; v_call: TRBV29-1; clone_size: NA; j_call: TRBJ2-1; cdr3_nt: TGCAGCGTTGATTATGGGCGTAGCGGGGGGGCGTTATACAATGAGCAGTTCTTC; cdr3_aa: CSVDYGRSGGALYNEQFF
d_call: TRBD1; v_call: TRBV5-1; clone_size: NA; j_call: TRBJ2-2; cdr3_nt: TGCGCCAGCAGCTTGAACAGGGGCGGGACCGGGGAGCTGTTTTTT; cdr3_aa: CASSLNRGGTGELFF
d_call: NA; v_call: TRBV30; clone_size: NA; j_call: TRBJ1-6; cdr3_nt: TGTGCCTGGAGAGCGGGGGGCAGGGCCTCACCCCTCCACTTT; cdr3_aa: CAWRAGGRASPLHF
d_call: TRBD1; v_call: TRBV2; clone_size: NA; j_call: TRBJ2-3; cdr3_nt: TGTGCCAGCAGTGAGACAGGGATTAGCACAGATACGCAGTATTTT; cdr3_aa: CASSETGISTDTQYF
d_call: TRBD1; v_call: TRBV7-9; clone_size: NA; j_call: TRBJ1-2; cdr3_nt: TGTGCCAGCAGCCCCACCCCGGGACAGATTCTCTATGGCTACACCTTC; cdr3_aa: CASSPTPGQILYGYTF
d_call: NA; v_call: TRBV5-6; clone_size: NA; j_call: TRBJ1-6; cdr3_nt: TGTGCCAGCAGCTTGGGACGCGAGGGAACTTCACCCCTCCACTTT; cdr3_aa: CASSLGREGTSPLHF
d_call: NA; v_call: TRBV6-2/TRBV6-3; clone_size: NA; j_call: TRBJ1-5; cdr3_nt: TGTGCCAGCAGTTACTCGACACGCAGGGTGGATCAGCCCCAGCATTTT; cdr3_aa: CASSYSTRRVDQPQHF
d_call: TRBD1; v_call: TRBV11-2; clone_size: NA; j_call: TRBJ1-1; cdr3_nt: TGTGCCAGCAGATGGGGACAGAGCCGGACTGAAGCTTTCTTT; cdr3_aa: CASRWGQSRTEAFF
d_call: NA; v_call: TRBV2; clone_size: once; j_call: TRBJ1-4; cdr3_nt: TGTGCCAGCAGTGAGAGGAAAGCAACTAATGAAAAACTGTTTTTT; cdr3_aa: CASSERKATNEKLFF
d_call: TRBD2; v_call: TRBV3-1/TRBV3-2; clone_size: NA; j_call: TRBJ2-1; cdr3_nt: TGTGCCAGCAGCCAAGATTGGAGCGGGGGGAACAATGAGCAGTTCTTC; cdr3_aa: CASSQDWSGGNNEQFF
d_call: TRBD1; v_call: TRBV19; clone_size: NA; j_call: TRBJ1-2; cdr3_nt: TGTGCCAGTAGTTTGGACAGGGGTGGCTACACCTTC; cdr3_aa: CASSLDRGGYTF
d_call: TRBD1; v_call: TRBV30; clone_size: NA; j_call: TRBJ1-1; cdr3_nt: TGTGCCTGGGGGTCAGGGGGTGAAGCTTTCTTT; cdr3_aa: CAWGSGGEAFF
d_call: NA; v_call: TRBV27; clone_size: NA; j_call: TRBJ1-2; cdr3_nt: TGTGCCAGCAGCCAACTAGGTGGCGGCTACACCTTC; cdr3_aa: CASSQLGGGYTF
d_call: TRBD1; v_call: TRBV5-1; clone_size: once; j_call: TRBJ1-2; cdr3_nt: TGCGCCAGCAGCCCGGACAGGGGGTCCTATGGCTACACCTTC; cdr3_aa: CASSPDRGSYGYTF